What follows describes a single T cell receptor (beta chain). V dropped 0 bases and J dropped 4 bases, with 12 bases sitting between them. This CDR3 has 15 residues. Germline loops: CDR1 ENHRY, CDR2 SYGVKD. Clones were sequenced by immunoSEQ multiplex PCR, and TCRdb holds only the in-frame ones, with some missing. The repertoire consists of 13,000 to 15,000 clones, with 65% to 85% occurring once and the leading ten covering about 6%. The sample originates from a study of CD4+ T cells in melanoma. The sequence was collected from a human donor with melanoma. The chain joins TRBV10-3 to TRBJ2-5, with a tentative D call TRBD2 (6 bases). Sequenced: cells from a culture (not recorded whether cultured in vitro). The CDR3 DNA is TGTGCCATCAGTGAGTCGGGGGGTTCGGGAGAGACCCAGTACTTC. Protein: CAISESGGSGETQYF.